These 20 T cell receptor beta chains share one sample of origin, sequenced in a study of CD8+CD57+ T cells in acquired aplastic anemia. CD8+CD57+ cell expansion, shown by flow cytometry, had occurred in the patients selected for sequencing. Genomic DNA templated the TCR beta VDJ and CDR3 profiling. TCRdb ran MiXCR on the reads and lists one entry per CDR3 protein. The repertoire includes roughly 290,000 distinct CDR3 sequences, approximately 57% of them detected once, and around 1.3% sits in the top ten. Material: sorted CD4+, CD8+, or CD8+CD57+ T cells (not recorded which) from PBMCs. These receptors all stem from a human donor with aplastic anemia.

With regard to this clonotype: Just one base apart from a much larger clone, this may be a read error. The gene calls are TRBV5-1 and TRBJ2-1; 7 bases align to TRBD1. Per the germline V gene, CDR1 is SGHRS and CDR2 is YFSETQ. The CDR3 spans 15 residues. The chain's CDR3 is CASSSDRVVGNERFF. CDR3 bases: TGCGCCAGCAGCTCCGACAGGGTAGTTGGCAATGAGCGGTTCTTC.

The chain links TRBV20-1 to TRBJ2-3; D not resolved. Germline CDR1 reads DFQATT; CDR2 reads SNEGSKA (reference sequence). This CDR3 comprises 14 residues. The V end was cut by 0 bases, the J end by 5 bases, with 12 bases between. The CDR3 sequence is CSARDSQRRDTQYF. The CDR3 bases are TGCAGTGCTAGAGATAGCCAGCGTCGAGATACGCAGTATTTT.

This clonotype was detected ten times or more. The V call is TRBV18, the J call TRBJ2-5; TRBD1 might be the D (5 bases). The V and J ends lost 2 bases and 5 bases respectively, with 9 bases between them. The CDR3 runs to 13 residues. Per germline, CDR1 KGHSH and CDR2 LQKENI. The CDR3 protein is CASSPAGMETQYF. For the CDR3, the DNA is TGTGCCAGCTCACCAGCAGGGATGGAGACCCAGTACTTC.

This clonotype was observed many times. CDR3 nucleotides: TGTGCCAGCAGTAAGGGACTACACACAGATACGCAGTATTTT. It yields the protein CASSKGLHTDTQYF. V gene TRBV2 combines with J gene TRBJ2-3; 7 nucleotides agree with TRBD2. CDR1 is SNHLY and CDR2 is FYNNEI in the germline V gene. V dropped 5 bases and J dropped 2; count of bases not matched to a gene: 4. CDR3 length: 14 amino acids.

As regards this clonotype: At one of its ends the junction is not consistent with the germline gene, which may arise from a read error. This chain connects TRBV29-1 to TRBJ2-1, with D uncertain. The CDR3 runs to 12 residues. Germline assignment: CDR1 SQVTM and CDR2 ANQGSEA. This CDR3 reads CSVLHNYNERFF. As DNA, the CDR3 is TGCAGCGTCCTCCATAACTACAATGAGCGGTTCTTC.

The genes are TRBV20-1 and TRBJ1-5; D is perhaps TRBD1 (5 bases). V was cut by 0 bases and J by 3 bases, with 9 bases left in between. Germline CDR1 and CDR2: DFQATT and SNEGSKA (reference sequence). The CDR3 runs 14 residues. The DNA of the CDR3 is TGCAGTGCTAGAGATATGACAGTCAATCAGCCCCAGCATTTT. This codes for CSARDMTVNQPQHF.

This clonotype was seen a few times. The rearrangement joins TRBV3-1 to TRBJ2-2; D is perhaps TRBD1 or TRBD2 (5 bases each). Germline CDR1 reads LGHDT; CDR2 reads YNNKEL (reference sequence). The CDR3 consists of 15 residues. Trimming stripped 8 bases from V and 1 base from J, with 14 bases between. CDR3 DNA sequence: TGTGCCAGCGGGACCCGAAACTTGAACACCGGGGAGCTGTTTTTT. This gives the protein CASGTRNLNTGELFF.

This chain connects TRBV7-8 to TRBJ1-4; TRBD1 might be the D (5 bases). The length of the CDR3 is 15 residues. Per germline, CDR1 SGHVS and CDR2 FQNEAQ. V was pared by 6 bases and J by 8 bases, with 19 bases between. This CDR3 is CASRSRWGGSEKLFF. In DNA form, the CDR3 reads TGTGCCAGCAGATCGAGGTGGGGGGGGAGCGAAAAACTGTTTTTT.

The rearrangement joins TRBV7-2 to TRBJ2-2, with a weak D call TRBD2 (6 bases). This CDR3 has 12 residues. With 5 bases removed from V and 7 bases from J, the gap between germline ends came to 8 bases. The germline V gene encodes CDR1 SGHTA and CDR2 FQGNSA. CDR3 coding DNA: TGTGCCAGCAGCCAGACTAGCGGGGAGCTGTTTTTT. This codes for CASSQTSGELFF.

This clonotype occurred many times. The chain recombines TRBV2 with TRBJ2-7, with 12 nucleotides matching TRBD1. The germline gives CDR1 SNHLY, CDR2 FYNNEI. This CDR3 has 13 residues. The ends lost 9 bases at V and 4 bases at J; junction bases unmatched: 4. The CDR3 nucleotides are TGTGCCAGTAGGGACAGGGGGCTATACGAGCAGTACTTC. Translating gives CASRDRGLYEQYF.

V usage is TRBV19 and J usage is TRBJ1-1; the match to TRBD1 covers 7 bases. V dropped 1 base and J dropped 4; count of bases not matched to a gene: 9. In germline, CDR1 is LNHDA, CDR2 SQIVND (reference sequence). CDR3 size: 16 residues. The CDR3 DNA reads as TGTGCCAGTAGTATAGGTAAGGGGGCGGCGGGCACTGAAGCTTTCTTT. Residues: CASSIGKGAAGTEAFF.

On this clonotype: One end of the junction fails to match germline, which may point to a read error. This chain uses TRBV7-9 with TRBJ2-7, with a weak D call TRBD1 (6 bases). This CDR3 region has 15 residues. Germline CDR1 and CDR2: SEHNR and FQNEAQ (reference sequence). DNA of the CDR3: TGCGCCAGCAGCCAACTTTGGGACAATGCCTACGAGCAGTACTTC. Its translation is CASSQLWDNAYEQYF.

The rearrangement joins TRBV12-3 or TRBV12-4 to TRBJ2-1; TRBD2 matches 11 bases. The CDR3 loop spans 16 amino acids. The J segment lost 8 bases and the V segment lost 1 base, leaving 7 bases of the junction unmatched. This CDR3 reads CASSLGSSGGYYEQFF. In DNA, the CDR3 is TGTGCCAGCAGTTTAGGGTCTAGCGGGGGGTACTATGAGCAGTTCTTC.

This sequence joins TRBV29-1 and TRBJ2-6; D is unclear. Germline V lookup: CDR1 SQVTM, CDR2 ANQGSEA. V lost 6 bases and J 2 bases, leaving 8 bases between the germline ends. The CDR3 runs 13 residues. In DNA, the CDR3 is TGCAGCGTCCACTTTGCTGGGGCCAACGTCCTGACTTTC. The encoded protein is CSVHFAGANVLTF.

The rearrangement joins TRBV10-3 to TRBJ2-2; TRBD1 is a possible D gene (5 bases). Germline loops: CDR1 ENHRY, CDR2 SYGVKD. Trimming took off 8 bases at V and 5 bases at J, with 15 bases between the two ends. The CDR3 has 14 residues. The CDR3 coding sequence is TGTGCCATCGGGCAGGGTGGCACGACCGGGGAGCTGTTTTTT. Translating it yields CAIGQGGTTGELFF.

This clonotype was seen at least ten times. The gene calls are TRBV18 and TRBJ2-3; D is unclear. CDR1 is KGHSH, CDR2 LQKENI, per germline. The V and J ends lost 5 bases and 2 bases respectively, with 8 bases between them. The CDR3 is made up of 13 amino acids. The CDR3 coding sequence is TGTGCCAGCTCAAGCCGGGCCACAGATACGCAGTATTTT. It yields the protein CASSSRATDTQYF.

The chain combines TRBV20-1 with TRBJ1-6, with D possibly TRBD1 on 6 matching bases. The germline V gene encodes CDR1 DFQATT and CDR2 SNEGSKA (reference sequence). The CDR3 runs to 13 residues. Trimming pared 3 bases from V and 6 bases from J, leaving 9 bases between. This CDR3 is CSASGDTNSPLHF. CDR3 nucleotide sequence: TGCAGTGCTAGCGGGGACACTAATTCACCCCTCCACTTT.

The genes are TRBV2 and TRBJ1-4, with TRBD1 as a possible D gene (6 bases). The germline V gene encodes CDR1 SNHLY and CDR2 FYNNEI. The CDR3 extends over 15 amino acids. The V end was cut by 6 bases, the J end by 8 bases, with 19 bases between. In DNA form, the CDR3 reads TGTGCCAGCAGGAATACAGGGACGGAGCAGGAAAAACTGTTTTTT. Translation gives CASRNTGTEQEKLFF.

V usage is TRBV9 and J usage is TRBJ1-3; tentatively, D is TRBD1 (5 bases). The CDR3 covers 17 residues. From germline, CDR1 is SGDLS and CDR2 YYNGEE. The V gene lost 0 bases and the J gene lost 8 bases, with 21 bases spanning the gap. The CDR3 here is CASSVAVRGGYGYTIYF. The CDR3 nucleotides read TGTGCCAGCAGCGTAGCTGTGAGGGGAGGATATGGCTACACCATATATTTT.

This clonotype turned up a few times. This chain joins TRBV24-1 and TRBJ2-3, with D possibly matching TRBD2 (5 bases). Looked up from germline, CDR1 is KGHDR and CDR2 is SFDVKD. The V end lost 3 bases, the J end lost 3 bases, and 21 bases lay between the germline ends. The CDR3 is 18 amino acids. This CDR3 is CATSDPDHGGVVTDTQYF. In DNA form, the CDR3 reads TGTGCCACCAGTGATCCTGACCACGGAGGAGTCGTGACAGATACGCAGTATTTT.